This T cell receptor (beta chain) was sequenced during a study of identical twins. Template switching added a universal primer site, and cDNA bore unique molecular identifiers. TCRdb re-analysed the 5' RACE reads in MiXCR, keeping a single row per CDR3 protein. The sample contains around 490,000 distinct CDR3 sequences, roughly an eighth of which appear only once. This clonotype appeared a few times. V lost 3 bases and J lost 0, with 12 bases in between. The CDR3 spans 16 residues. CDR1 is LNHDA and CDR2 is SQIVND in the germline V gene (reference sequence). Separately, the same data were catalogued under a study of yellow fever vaccine responses in identical twins.

The material sequenced was CD4+ T cells sorted from blood. The receptor comes from a woman aged 18-35 years in good health. The chain combines TRBV19 with TRBJ2-4; D gene uncertain. CDR3 coding DNA: TGTGCCAGTAGTATGAGTGCTGTGATAGCCAAAAACATTCAGTACTTC. Residues: CASSMSAVIAKNIQYF.